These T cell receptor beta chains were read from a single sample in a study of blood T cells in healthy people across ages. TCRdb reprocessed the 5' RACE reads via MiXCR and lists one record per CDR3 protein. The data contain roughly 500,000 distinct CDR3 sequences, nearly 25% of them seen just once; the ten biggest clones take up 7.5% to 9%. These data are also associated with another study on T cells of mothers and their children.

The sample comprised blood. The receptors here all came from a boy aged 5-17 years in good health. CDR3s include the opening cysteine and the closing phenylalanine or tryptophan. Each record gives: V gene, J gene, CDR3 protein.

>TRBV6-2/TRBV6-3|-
CASSPETGTYEQYF
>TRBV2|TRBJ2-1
CASSELGGGSYNEQFF
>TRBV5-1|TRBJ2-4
CASRGREAGVNKNIQYF
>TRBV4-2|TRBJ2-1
CASSRIRGTYNEQFF
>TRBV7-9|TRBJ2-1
CASSLQGGEQFF
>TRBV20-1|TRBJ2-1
CSARDRAGYNEQFF
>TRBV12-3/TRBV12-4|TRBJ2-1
CASSLVSGDMSYNEQFF
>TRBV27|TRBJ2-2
CASVRKNTGELFF
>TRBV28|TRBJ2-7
CASSPTGQGLASYEQYF
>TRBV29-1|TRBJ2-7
CSVAREYPIHEQYF
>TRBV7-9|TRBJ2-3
CASSLNQGRTDTQYF
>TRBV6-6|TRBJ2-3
CASRGSGLALTDTQYF
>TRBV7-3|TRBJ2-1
CASSPGGPGSYNEQFF
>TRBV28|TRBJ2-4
CASSPSNIQYF
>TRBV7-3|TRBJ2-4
CASSVKLTGGMWAKNIQYF
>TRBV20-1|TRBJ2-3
CSASLLGRGYTDTQYF
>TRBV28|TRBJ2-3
CASGDWDSFSDTQYF
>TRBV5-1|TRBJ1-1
CASSIQGARVTEAFF
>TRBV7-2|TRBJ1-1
CASSFAGHMNTEAFF
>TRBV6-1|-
CASSEGRKEGLRYEQYF
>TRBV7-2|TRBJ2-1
CASSLAASGRISYNEQFF
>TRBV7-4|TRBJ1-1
CASSSPRDLGFEAFF
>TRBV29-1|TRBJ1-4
CSVTGVGEKLFF
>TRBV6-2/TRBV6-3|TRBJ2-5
CASSYFDRGRETQYF
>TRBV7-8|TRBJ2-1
CASSSAGADRNEQFF
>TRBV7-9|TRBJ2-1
CASSRGLAGDNEQFF
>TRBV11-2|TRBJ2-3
CASSKAAGTSGSRGWDTQYF
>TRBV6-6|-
CASSYDRETQYF
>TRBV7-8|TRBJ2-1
CASSLGGSGSRYEQFF
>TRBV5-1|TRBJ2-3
CASGRKLASTDTQYF
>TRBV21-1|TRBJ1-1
CASSKWSEQGATNTEAFF
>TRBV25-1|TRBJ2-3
CASSEFGASGTDTQYF
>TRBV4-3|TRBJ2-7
CTSSQESGVGREGRYEQYF
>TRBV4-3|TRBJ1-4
CASSRSRGNEKLFF
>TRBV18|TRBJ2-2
CASSPRDGENTGELFF